This passage covers 14 T cell receptor beta chains from one sample sequenced in a study of identical twins. TCRdb independently ran MiXCR on the 5' RACE reads; one entry per CDR3 protein. The data show about 470,000 distinct CDR3 sequences, approximately 24% seen once. These data were also reused for a study on T cells expressing NK-cell markers.

The sequenced sample was CD4+ T cells sorted from blood. The receptor source for this set is a woman under 30 in good health.

The V and J genes are TRBV3-1 and TRBJ2-7; D might be TRBD2 (6 bases). CDR1 is LGHDT, CDR2 YNNKEL, per germline (reference sequence). This CDR3 region has 16 residues. V was shortened by 6 bases and J by 6 bases, with 24 bases between the two germline ends. CDR3 residues: CASSHMAGGPFGEQYF. For the CDR3, the DNA is TGTGCCAGCAGTCATATGGCAGGAGGGCCGTTCGGCGAGCAGTACTTC.

There are a few counts of this clonotype. The chain links TRBV12-3 or TRBV12-4 to TRBJ2-2, with 8 bases that match TRBD2. The length of the CDR3 is 17 residues. The junction had 5 bases not matched to a gene; V was cut back by 1 base and J by 1 base. In nucleotides, the CDR3 is TGTGCCAGCAGTTTAGTCTTGGCGGGGGGGAACACCGGGGAGCTGTTTTTT. Translated: CASSLVLAGGNTGELFF.

This clonotype appeared a few times. V is TRBV6-6 and J is TRBJ1-1, with D unresolved. In germline, CDR1 is MNHNY, CDR2 SVGAGI (reference sequence). The CDR3 covers 13 residues. The V end was cut by 6 bases, the J end by 1 base, with 9 bases between. CDR3 coding DNA: TGTGCCAGCAGCCTCGCCACGAACACTGAAGCTTTCTTT. This encodes CASSLATNTEAFF.

In this sample, this clonotype turned up a few times. This chain joins TRBV20-1 and TRBJ1-2; maybe TRBD1 (5 bases). CDR3 length: 13 residues. The germline V and J ends were trimmed by 5 bases and 0 bases, with 10 bases remaining between them. Germline-derived CDR1 and CDR2 are DFQATT and SNEGSKA (reference sequence). This chain's CDR3 is CSALNRTNYGYTF. The CDR3 coding sequence is TGCAGTGCTCTAAACAGGACTAACTATGGCTACACCTTC.

The gene calls are TRBV5-1 and TRBJ2-3; 9 positions match TRBD2. Trimming cost V 3 bases and J 3 bases; bases outside gene matches: 8. Germline assignment: CDR1 SGHRS and CDR2 YFSETQ. This CDR3 spans 16 amino acids. The CDR3 loop is CASSYNPSGRTDTQYF. The CDR3 nucleotides read TGCGCCAGCAGCTATAACCCGAGCGGGAGGACAGATACGCAGTATTTT.

This clonotype was found a few times. This chain uses TRBV18 with TRBJ2-1, with 9 nucleotides matching TRBD1. V shed 0 bases and J 4 bases; nucleotides not matched to a gene: 13. There are 19 residues in the CDR3. Germline lookup yields CDR1 KGHSH and CDR2 LQKENI. Written as DNA, the CDR3 is TGTGCCAGCTCACCACCCGTAAGAACCGGGACAGGGCTGTACAATGAGCAGTTCTTC. This encodes CASSPPVRTGTGLYNEQFF.

The sample holds a few counts of this clonotype. The V call is TRBV20-1, the J call TRBJ2-7; D is possibly TRBD2 (5 bases). V lost 3 bases and J 0 bases, leaving 12 bases between the germline ends. CDR3 size: 14 residues. Germline CDR1 and CDR2: DFQATT and SNEGSKA (reference sequence). Written as DNA, the CDR3 is TGCAGTGCTAGGCCATCCGGGGACTCCTACGAGCAGTACTTC. Translated: CSARPSGDSYEQYF.

This clonotype was detected a few times. The genes are TRBV10-3 and TRBJ2-5; D unclear. The germline V gene has CDR1 ENHRY and CDR2 SYGVKD. The CDR3 is 13 residues long. Trimming pared 2 bases from V and 4 bases from J, leaving 8 bases between. The CDR3 nucleotides read TGTGCCATCAGTGAGATTAAGGGAGAGACCCAGTACTTC. This gives the protein CAISEIKGETQYF.

The rearrangement links TRBV6-1 to TRBJ2-3; 8 bases agree with TRBD2. The V segment lost 11 bases and the J segment 4 bases; nucleotides outside the gene matches: 11. In germline, CDR1 is MNHNS, CDR2 SASEGT. The CDR3 is made up of 14 amino acids. This chain's CDR3 is CACGGSGIADTQYF. The CDR3 nucleotides read TGTGCCTGCGGGGGTAGCGGGATCGCAGATACGCAGTATTTT.

In its sample, this clonotype was seen many times. The chain employs TRBV4-3 and TRBJ1-5, with D possibly matching TRBD1 (5 bases). Germline values: CDR1 LGHNA, CDR2 YSLEER. V lost 0 bases to trimming and J lost 1 base, with 16 bases between them. This CDR3 comprises 18 residues. This CDR3 is CASSQDLSGLGSNQPQHF. The CDR3 DNA reads as TGCGCCAGCAGCCAAGATCTGTCAGGGCTCGGCAGCAATCAGCCCCAGCATTTT.

This clonotype was seen a few times. The rearrangement links TRBV9 to TRBJ1-6; the D gene is possibly TRBD1 (6 bases). Germline V gene sequence: CDR1 SGDLS, CDR2 YYNGEE. The CDR3 loop spans 16 amino acids. V was trimmed by 5 bases and J by 10 bases, leaving 22 bases between them. Here the CDR3 reads CASRGGTGRAVSPLHF. CDR3 sequence (DNA): TGTGCCAGCAGAGGGGGGACCGGCAGGGCGGTCTCACCCCTCCACTTT.

This clonotype was seen a single time. The genes are TRBV29-1 and TRBJ1-2; the D is unclear. CDR1 is SQVTM, CDR2 ANQGSEA, per germline. V dropped 4 bases and J dropped 1 base, with 13 bases sitting between them. The CDR3 consists of 14 residues. This CDR3 is CSVVQAPRNYGYTF. Here the CDR3 DNA reads TGCAGCGTTGTGCAGGCCCCTCGTAACTATGGCTACACCTTC.

This clonotype was recorded a few times. The gene calls are TRBV5-5 and TRBJ2-1; D possibly matches TRBD1 or TRBD2 (5 bases each). Germline CDR1 is SGHKS and CDR2 is YYEKEE (reference sequence). This CDR3 has 16 residues. Trimming shortened V by 0 bases and J by 0 bases, and 10 bases separated the two germline ends. The CDR3 loop is CASSLGGVSSYNEQFF. In DNA, the CDR3 is TGTGCCAGCAGCTTGGGAGGGGTTAGCTCCTACAATGAGCAGTTCTTC.

This chain's CDR3 is CASKETLAYNEQFF. In DNA, the CDR3 is TGTGCCAGTAAAGAGACCCTAGCCTACAATGAGCAGTTCTTC. This chain uses TRBV19 with TRBJ2-1, with D unresolved. The CDR3 consists of 14 residues. Trimming took 7 bases from V and 2 from J, leaving 12 bases between them. Germline V gene lookup returns CDR1 LNHDA and CDR2 SQIVND (reference sequence).